One sample yielded the 22 T cell receptor beta chains listed below, sequenced in a study of early T cells in non-severe SARS-CoV-2 infection (TCRdb year 2021). The library was obtained by 5' RACE. The sequencer was a NextSeq 500. Through fastp at Q25 and MiXCR, TCRdb rebuilt clones from the public reads, retaining in-frame beta chains. Identical CDR3 protein sequences are pooled into one entry, listed with their most common genes and DNA. The sample table contains roughly 40,000 distinct CDR3 sequences; only one count was recorded for approximately 12% of them. About 16% of the sample rests with the top ten. The sequencing sample was made of whole blood. The source of these receptors is an adult who was a healthcare worker with PCR-confirmed SARS-CoV-2 infection or an uninfected control (not recorded which).

This clonotype was counted between two and nine times. This rearrangement joins TRBV7-3 to TRBJ2-3; D unresolved. Between the trimmed V and J ends, which lost 1 base and 5 bases, there was a span of 16 bases. The CDR3 sequence is 16 residues long. Germline V gene sequence: CDR1 SGHTA, CDR2 FQGTGA. The CDR3 region has the DNA TGTGCCAGCAGCTTAAGTGGCTTATTCGGAGTAGATACGCAGTATTTT. Protein product: CASSLSGLFGVDTQYF.

There are many counts of this clonotype. The gene calls are TRBV20-1 and TRBJ2-1; 12 bases align to TRBD2. V lost 1 base and J lost 4; bases outside the gene matches: 8. The CDR3 is 17 amino acids. Germline V CDR1 and CDR2: DFQATT, SNEGSKA (reference sequence). CDR3 sequence reads: CSARVGTSGHFYNEQFF. As DNA, the CDR3 is TGCAGTGCTAGAGTAGGGACTAGCGGGCATTTTTACAATGAGCAGTTCTTC.

This clonotype has ten or more counts. This CDR3 reads CATRRSGRDKNIQYF. For the CDR3, the DNA is TGTGCCACCCGACGATCCGGACGGGACAAAAACATTCAGTACTTC. The chain joins TRBV6-5 to TRBJ2-4; tentative D call: TRBD2 (5 bases). This CDR3 comprises 15 residues. The V gene's germline CDR1 is MNHEY and CDR2 SVGAGI. The V gene lost 10 bases and the J gene lost 3 bases, with 19 bases spanning the gap.

This clonotype came up many times. This chain links TRBV7-6 with TRBJ1-4; tentative D call: TRBD1 (6 bases). In germline, CDR1 is SGHVS, CDR2 FNYEAQ. The CDR3 is 12 residues long. Trimming took 3 bases from V and 12 from J, leaving 11 bases between them. As DNA, the CDR3 is TGTGCCAGCAGCTTGGGGGGGCTCGAACTGTTTTTT. It yields the protein CASSLGGLELFF.

This clonotype was detected many times. The V call is TRBV7-2, the J call TRBJ2-1; no clear D gene. V was clipped by 1 base and J by 5 bases, with 3 bases between them. The CDR3 has 12 residues. CDR1 and CDR2 from the germline V gene are SGHTA and FQGNSA. The CDR3 reads CASSLGHNEQFF. CDR3 DNA sequence: TGTGCCAGCAGCTTAGGGCACAATGAGCAGTTCTTC.

This clonotype was found many times. The chain is built from TRBV12-3 or TRBV12-4 and TRBJ2-5; D might be TRBD1 or TRBD2, each matching 5 bases. The CDR3 spans 20 residues. V lost 3 bases and J lost 2, with 28 bases in between. The CDR3 DNA reads as TGTGCCAGCAGTTTGGTCCTTCACCCCCGGGGCCAGAAGTGGCAAGAGACCCAGTACTTC. Its translation is CASSLVLHPRGQKWQETQYF.

This clonotype was seen ten or more times. The chain is built from TRBV19 and TRBJ2-2; 8 bases match TRBD1. Germline trimming cut 10 bases from V and 4 bases from J; bases unmatched to any gene: 5. The CDR3 spans 13 residues. CDR1 is LNHDA and CDR2 is SQIVND in the germline V gene (reference sequence). The CDR3 protein is CATRGPGTGELFF. The CDR3 bases are TGTGCCACCAGGGGGCCCGGCACCGGGGAGCTGTTTTTT.

There are many counts of this clonotype. The chain carries TRBV7-3 and TRBJ2-1; 11 bases are a match to TRBD2. From germline, CDR1 is SGHTA and CDR2 FQGTGA. With V trimmed by 6 bases and J by 12 bases, 10 bases remained unmatched. The CDR3 extends over 14 amino acids. The CDR3 DNA reads TGTGCCAGCAGACCCGACGTAGCGGGGGGGCGGCAGTTCTTC. Translating it yields CASRPDVAGGRQFF.

This clonotype appeared a few times. The chain carries TRBV6-2 or TRBV6-3 and TRBJ2-3; 11 nucleotides align to TRBD2. The germline V gene encodes CDR1 MNHEY and CDR2 SVGEGT. The CDR3 loop spans 17 amino acids. J gave up 3 bases and V 6 bases, and 11 bases lay outside the gene matches. The CDR3 region is CASSRKTSGAITDTQYF. The CDR3 DNA follows: TGTGCCAGCAGCCGAAAGACTAGCGGGGCGATTACAGATACGCAGTATTTT.

This clonotype was detected a few times. The chain links TRBV19 to TRBJ1-3; D call uncertain. This CDR3 spans 16 amino acids. CDR1 and CDR2 from the germline V gene are LNHDA and SQIVND (reference sequence). Trimming shortened V by 5 bases and J by 0 bases, and 14 bases separated the two germline ends. This chain's CDR3 is CASSSGRRSSGNTIYF. For the CDR3, the DNA is TGTGCCAGTAGTTCAGGACGTCGGAGCTCTGGAAACACCATATATTTT.

The chain recombines TRBV6-5 with TRBJ2-1; TRBD2 is a possible D gene (5 bases). The CDR3 length is 15 residues. Trimming left V 4 bases short and J 5 bases short, with 15 bases between. Germline lookup yields CDR1 MNHEY and CDR2 SVGAGI. As DNA, the CDR3 is TGTGCCAGCAGTTTTACATTAGGGAGCAACAATGAGCAGTTCTTC. It codes for CASSFTLGSNNEQFF.

The gene calls are TRBV18 and TRBJ1-1; 7 bases are shared with TRBD1. CDR1 and CDR2 from the germline V gene are KGHSH and LQKENI. The CDR3 runs to 15 residues. J gave up 2 bases and V 6 bases, and 9 bases lay outside the gene matches. Here the CDR3 DNA reads TGTGCCAGCTCTACAAGGACAGGAGGTAACACTGAAGCTTTCTTT. As protein: CASSTRTGGNTEAFF.

This clonotype was seen at least ten times. V and J are TRBV7-2 and TRBJ2-7; weak D call: TRBD2 (6 bases). From germline, CDR1 is SGHTA and CDR2 FQGNSA. CDR3 size: 13 residues. V was trimmed by 1 base and J by 6 bases, leaving 10 bases between them. CDR3 coding DNA: TGTGCCAGCAGCTTAGGGAGGGCCTCCGAGCAGTACTTC. Translating gives CASSLGRASEQYF.

This clonotype was observed a handful of times. This sequence joins TRBV10-3 and TRBJ2-7, with D perhaps matching TRBD1 (5 bases). The V gene's germline CDR1 is ENHRY and CDR2 SYGVKD. The CDR3 consists of 12 residues. The V gene lost 8 bases and the J gene lost 3 bases, with 11 bases spanning the gap. CDR3 sequence (DNA): TGTGCCATCGCAGGGTCCGGCTACGAGCAGTACTTC. It specifies CAIAGSGYEQYF.

This clonotype was found many times. This chain links TRBV29-1 with TRBJ1-4, with D perhaps TRBD1 (6 bases). CDR1 and CDR2 (germline): SQVTM, ANQGSEA. Trimming cost V 7 bases and J 6 bases, with 18 bases left between them. The CDR3 is 14 amino acids. CDR3 nucleotides: TGCAGCGCTGCAGAAGGGACACGGGATGAAAAACTGTTTTTT. Protein product: CSAAEGTRDEKLFF.

This clonotype was seen many times. This rearrangement joins TRBV7-6 to TRBJ2-7, with TRBD1 as a possible D gene (6 bases). This CDR3 is built from 16 residues. V gave up 4 bases and J gave up 2 bases, with 18 bases separating them. Germline lookup yields CDR1 SGHVS and CDR2 FNYEAQ. The CDR3 DNA is TGTGCCAGCAGCTCTAGGGCCCGGACAGACCCCTACGAGCAGTACTTC. This sequence encodes CASSSRARTDPYEQYF.

In its sample, this clonotype was seen many times. V gene TRBV28 combines with J gene TRBJ1-1; D is undetermined. Trimming removed 8 bases at V and 7 bases at J, with 8 bases between. This CDR3 spans 10 amino acids. Germline values: CDR1 MDHEN, CDR2 SYDVKM. CDR3 in amino acids: CASGRVEAFF. CDR3 nucleotides: TGTGCCAGCGGTAGGGTTGAAGCTTTCTTT.

The chain has TRBV7-9 and TRBJ1-6, with 8 bases that match TRBD1. The V gene's germline CDR1 is SEHNR and CDR2 FQNEAQ (reference sequence). This CDR3 contains 14 residues. J was trimmed by 10 bases and V by 6 bases; bases with no gene match: 8. The CDR3 DNA is TGTGCCAGCAGTACGACAGGGGTGAGGTCACCCCTCCACTTT. It yields the protein CASSTTGVRSPLHF.

This clonotype was seen many times. The chain links TRBV14 to TRBJ1-4, with unresolved D. V was clipped by 4 bases and J by 4 bases, with 13 bases between them. There are 15 residues in the CDR3. The V gene's germline CDR1 is SGHDN and CDR2 FVKESK. DNA for the CDR3: TGTGCCAGCAGCCCCGTCGGGTCCCGTAATGAAAAACTGTTTTTT. Translated: CASSPVGSRNEKLFF.

This clonotype was picked up a small number of times. The V call is TRBV7-8, the J call TRBJ2-3; no clear D. The CDR3 runs to 16 residues. Trimming shortened V by 5 bases and J by 0 bases, and 15 bases separated the two germline ends. Germline CDR1 is SGHVS and CDR2 is FQNEAQ. The CDR3 sequence: CASSPKLGPSTDTQYF. CDR3 sequence (DNA): TGTGCCAGCAGCCCAAAGTTAGGGCCTAGCACAGATACGCAGTATTTT.

The V and J genes are TRBV2 and TRBJ2-4; D might be TRBD2 (5 bases). V shed 10 bases and J shed 0 bases, with 19 bases lying between them. Germline values: CDR1 SNHLY, CDR2 FYNNEI. CDR3 length: 16 amino acids. The chain's CDR3 is CAILPRGGLAKNIQYF. CDR3 DNA sequence: TGTGCCATCCTACCCCGCGGAGGCTTAGCCAAAAACATTCAGTACTTC.

The sample holds a few counts of this clonotype. This sequence joins TRBV11-2 and TRBJ1-4; 7 bases match TRBD1. Losses at the gene ends were 6 bases for V and 7 bases for J; bases not matched to a gene: 8. Germline V gives CDR1 SGHAT, CDR2 FQNNGV. The CDR3 totals 14 residues. DNA for the CDR3: TGTGCCAGCAGGGAATCAGGGGGGCCTGAAAAACTGTTTTTT. Amino acids: CASRESGGPEKLFF.